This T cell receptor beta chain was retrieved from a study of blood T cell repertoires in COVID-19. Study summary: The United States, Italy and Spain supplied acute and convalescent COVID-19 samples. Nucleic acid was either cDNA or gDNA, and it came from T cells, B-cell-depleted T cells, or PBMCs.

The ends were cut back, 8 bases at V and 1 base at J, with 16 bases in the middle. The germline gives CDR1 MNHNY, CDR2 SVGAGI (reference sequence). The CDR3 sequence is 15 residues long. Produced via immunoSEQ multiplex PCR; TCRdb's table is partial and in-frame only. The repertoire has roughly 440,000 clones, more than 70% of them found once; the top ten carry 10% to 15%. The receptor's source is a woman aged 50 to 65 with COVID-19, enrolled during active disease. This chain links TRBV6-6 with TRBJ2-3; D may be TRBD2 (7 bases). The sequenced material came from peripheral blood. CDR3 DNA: TGTGCCAGCTCCCTGGGGGGGCGGGGCACAGATACGCAGTATTTT. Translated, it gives CASSLGGRGTDTQYF.